This T cell receptor (beta chain) emerged from a study of control samples from healthy donors and cancer patients. With V trimmed by 5 bases and J by 6 bases, 6 bases remained unmatched. The CDR3 has 14 amino acids. Germline loops: CDR1 SGHTA, CDR2 FQGNSA. TCRdb's copy holds only in-frame clones and misses some; the assay was immunoSEQ multiplex PCR. The sample holds 65,000 to 100,000 clones, around 87% seen once. The TCR was taken from a middle-aged man in good health. The source material was blood. The V and J genes are TRBV7-2 and TRBJ2-4; 8 bases are a match to TRBD2. Here the CDR3 DNA reads TGTGCCAGCAGCCAACCGCTAGCGGGAAACATTCAGTACTTC. Protein sequence: CASSQPLAGNIQYF.